The 4 T cell receptor beta chains reported below all come from one sample, sequenced in a study of T cell repertoires in cytomegalovirus infection. One entry per CDR3 protein results from TCRdb running MiXCR on the reads. The sample records roughly 220,000 distinct CDR3 sequences, 35% to 45% being singletons. Their cognate antigens are unknown. The sample was CD8+ T cells from cultured PBMCs, taken from culture after CMV antigen stimulation. Receptors were obtained from a human donor in good health (CMV status not recorded). Some clones in this sample may be carry-over from other donors' samples.

The rearrangement joins TRBV7-8 to TRBJ1-6, with D unresolved. Between the trimmed V and J ends, which lost 2 bases and 0 bases, there was a span of 8 bases. From germline, CDR1 is SGHVS and CDR2 FQNEAQ. This CDR3 has 16 residues. The CDR3 reads CASSLWVSSYNSPLHF. The DNA for the CDR3 is TGTGCCAGCAGCTTATGGGTGAGCTCCTATAATTCACCCCTCCACTTT.

The chain couples TRBV7-9 to TRBJ2-7; unclear D gene. This CDR3 has 13 residues. The germline V gene encodes CDR1 SEHNR and CDR2 FQNEAQ (reference sequence). V dropped 5 bases and J dropped 2 bases, with 10 bases sitting between them. The CDR3, as DNA: TGTGCCAGCAGCCAAACACCCACCTACGAGCAGTACTTC. Translated, it gives CASSQTPTYEQYF.

This clonotype was seen a few times. The J gene is TRBJ2-5, the V gene TRBV7-8, with 7 bases lining up with TRBD1. Germline assignment: CDR1 SGHVS and CDR2 FQNEAQ. This CDR3 is built from 14 residues. Trimming took 4 bases from V and 5 from J; bases not matched to a gene: 7. Here the CDR3 reads CASSSRDRVETQYF. CDR3 DNA: TGTGCCAGCAGCTCCCGAGACAGGGTTGAGACCCAGTACTTC.

In this sample, this clonotype turned up a few times. The chain links TRBV19 to TRBJ1-2; the D is unclear. V dropped 6 bases and J dropped 1 base, with 18 bases sitting between them. This CDR3 spans 16 amino acids. CDR1 is LNHDA, CDR2 SQIVND, per germline (reference sequence). The CDR3 loop is CASSPRRQQINYGYTF. The CDR3, as DNA: TGTGCCAGTAGCCCTCGGAGGCAGCAGATTAACTATGGCTACACCTTC.